These 18 T cell receptor beta chains originate from one sample sequenced in a study of cytomegalovirus exposure and HLA in healthy donors. Method: immunoSEQ multiplex PCR; TCRdb's copy keeps in-frame clones and lacks some. Of under 80,000 clones detected, 89% appear once; the ten largest clones hold around 1.2%. The sequencing sample was made of PBMCs. The source is a woman aged 18-29 years in good health and CMV-seronegative.

The chain is built from TRBV7-9 and TRBJ2-1, with no clear D. CDR3 length: 12 residues. Trimming cost V 3 bases and J 5 bases, with 5 bases left between them. Looked up from germline, CDR1 is SEHNR and CDR2 is FQNEAQ (reference sequence). CDR3: CASSFLDNEQFF. DNA of the CDR3: TGTGCCAGCAGCTTTCTCGACAATGAGCAGTTCTTC. The full variable domain, its missing parts supplied by reference TRBV7-9 and TRBJ2-1, is DTGVSQNPRHKITKRGQNVTFRCDPISEHNRLYWYRQTLGQGPEFLTYFQNEAQLEKSRLLSDRFSAERPKGSFSTLEIQRTEQGDSAMYLCASSFLDNEQFFGPGTRLTVL.

The gene calls are TRBV7-2 and TRBJ1-1; 8 positions agree with TRBD1. The V gene end was trimmed by 4 bases and the J gene end by 4 bases; junction bases not matched to a gene: 5. This CDR3 contains 14 residues. Germline lookup yields CDR1 SGHTA and CDR2 FQGNSA. This CDR3 is CASSSQGGRTEAFF. In DNA form, the CDR3 reads TGTGCCAGCAGCTCACAGGGGGGTCGCACTGAAGCTTTCTTT.

This sequence joins TRBV7-8 and TRBJ2-5; 9 bases match TRBD2. Germline V gene data show CDR1 as SGHVS and CDR2 as FQNEAQ. This CDR3 spans 14 amino acids. Unmatched junction bases numbered 2, after V lost 4 bases and J lost 2 bases. The CDR3 is CASSSLAGQETQYF. The CDR3 DNA follows: TGTGCCAGCAGCTCTCTAGCGGGGCAAGAGACCCAGTACTTC.

The CDR3 nucleotides are TGTGCCAGCAGCAAAGACCCAGGGGGCCCTAGCTCCTACGAGCAGTACTTC. It encodes CASSKDPGGPSSYEQYF. The gene calls are TRBV21-1 and TRBJ2-7; the DNA was not used to check the table's D call, TRBD1. TRBV21-1 is a listed pseudogene. The CDR3 extends over 17 amino acids.

This CDR3 reads CASSFRQGIDEQYF. The CDR3 DNA is TGTGCCAGCAGTTTCAGGCAAGGAATTGACGAGCAGTACTTC. The J gene is TRBJ2-7, the V gene TRBV6-5; D gene unclear. Between the trimmed V and J ends, which lost 4 bases and 5 bases, there was a span of 15 bases. The CDR3 is made up of 14 amino acids. CDR1 and CDR2 from the germline V gene are MNHEY and SVGAGI.

The chain carries TRBV28 and TRBJ1-1; a possible D gene is TRBD1 (5 bases). The CDR3 is made up of 17 amino acids. Germline CDR1 MDHEN, CDR2 SYDVKM. V gave up 3 bases and J gave up 6 bases, with 23 bases separating them. The CDR3 nucleotides are TGTGCCAGCAGTTTTTGGGACTTCATGCAACAGGTACCTGAAGCTTTCTTT. It translates to CASSFWDFMQQVPEAFF.

This clone was recorded a few times. The same CDR3 also results from other DNA sequences found in this sample. The chain recombines TRBV6-5 with TRBJ2-7; D is ambiguous. V was trimmed by 6 bases and J by 0 bases, leaving 12 bases between them. The CDR3 runs to 14 residues. Germline CDR1 is MNHEY and CDR2 is SVGAGI. CDR3 nucleotides: TGTGCCAGCAGATTAGTCTCCGGCTCCTACGAGCAGTACTTC. Protein product: CASRLVSGSYEQYF.

The chain couples TRBV5-1 to TRBJ2-5; 12 nucleotides align to TRBD1. The germline V gene has CDR1 SGHRS and CDR2 YFSETQ. This CDR3 has 15 residues. V gave up 8 bases and J gave up 4 bases; unmatched junction bases: 9. The CDR3 nucleotides read TGCGCCAGTTCCCTGGGACAGGGGGCGGGAGAGACCCAGTACTTC. Protein sequence: CASSLGQGAGETQYF.

The V call is TRBV6-6, the J call TRBJ2-1; TRBD1 matches 11 bases. The V gene end was trimmed by 6 bases and the J gene end by 6 bases; junction bases not matched to a gene: 4. The CDR3 is 14 amino acids. Germline V gene lookup returns CDR1 MNHNY and CDR2 SVGAGI (reference sequence). DNA for the CDR3: TGTGCCAGCAGGGACAGGGGGCCCTCCAATGAGCAGTTCTTC. Amino acids: CASRDRGPSNEQFF.

The chain is built from TRBV9 and TRBJ2-5, with a weak D call TRBD2 (7 bases). The CDR3 runs 16 residues. Germline V lookup: CDR1 SGDLS, CDR2 YYNGEE. The ends were cut back, 3 bases at V and 4 bases at J, with 19 bases in the middle. Here the CDR3 reads CASSEGGAALGETQYF. Here the CDR3 DNA reads TGTGCCAGCAGCGAGGGGGGGGCGGCACTAGGAGAGACCCAGTACTTC.

This CDR3 reads CASSWDRGSYEQFF. CDR3 DNA sequence: TGCGCCAGCAGTTGGGACAGGGGGTCGTATGAGCAGTTCTTC. The chain is built from TRBV5-1 and TRBJ2-1; 11 bases are a match to TRBD1. The CDR3 extends over 14 amino acids. CDR1 is SGHRS and CDR2 is YFSETQ in the germline V gene. The J segment lost 8 bases and the V segment lost 5 bases, leaving 6 bases of the junction unmatched.

This sequence joins TRBV18 and TRBJ1-4; D is unresolved. Germline CDR1 is KGHSH and CDR2 is LQKENI. The CDR3 has 15 residues. The V gene lost 2 bases and the J gene lost 3 bases, with 10 bases spanning the gap. CDR3 in DNA: TGTGCCAGCTCACCATCATCGGAGCCTAATGAAAAACTGTTTTTT. Translated, it gives CASSPSSEPNEKLFF.

The CDR3 DNA reads TGTGCCAGCAGTGAAGGGACAGGGGACTCCTACGAGCAGTACTTC. It specifies CASSEGTGDSYEQYF. The chain has TRBV6-1 and TRBJ2-7; the match to TRBD1 covers 9 bases. Trimming removed 1 base from V and 0 bases from J; junction bases left unmatched: 1. Germline assignment: CDR1 MNHNS and CDR2 SASEGT. This CDR3 contains 15 residues.

On this clone: At one of its ends the junction is not consistent with the germline gene, which may arise from a read error. V and J are TRBV28 and TRBJ1-6; D uncertain. Germline V gene lookup returns CDR1 MDHEN and CDR2 SYDVKM. The CDR3 contains 16 residues. The CDR3 loop is CASSLSGGVDNSPPHF. DNA for the CDR3: TGTGCCAGCAGTTTATCTGGCGGAGTAGATAATTCACCCCCCCACTTT. The full variable domain, in which reference TRBV28 and TRBJ1-6 provide the parts outside the CDR3, is DVKVTQSSRYLVKRTGEKVFLECVQDMDHENMFWYRQDPGLGLRLIYFSYDVKMKEKGDIPEGYSVSREKKERFSLILESASTNQTSMYLCASSLSGGVDNSPPHFGNGTRLTVT.

On this clone: The germline gene is not matched at one end of the junction; a read error may be the cause. V and J are TRBV6-1 and TRBJ1-2, with D unclear. From germline, CDR1 is MNHNS and CDR2 SASEGT. The CDR3 extends over 14 amino acids. CDR3 coding DNA: TGTGCCAGCACTGAACTAGGCAGCCGGGGTGGCTACACCTTC. It yields the protein CASTELGSRGGYTF.

The chain uses TRBV9 and TRBJ2-5, with D unresolved. Looked up from germline, CDR1 is SGDLS and CDR2 is YYNGEE. The CDR3 sequence is 15 residues long. Trimming cost V 3 bases and J 0 bases, with 12 bases left between them. The CDR3 spells CASSARSGYQETQYF. The CDR3, as DNA: TGTGCCAGCAGCGCCCGTTCAGGCTACCAAGAGACCCAGTACTTC.

The chain employs TRBV7-8 and TRBJ2-7; 11 positions match TRBD2. The germline V gene has CDR1 SGHVS and CDR2 FQNEAQ. There are 15 residues in the CDR3. The V and J ends lost 4 bases and 5 bases, in that order; junction bases with no gene match: 7. The CDR3 spells CASSYLAGGPHEQYF. CDR3 coding DNA: TGTGCCAGCAGCTACCTAGCGGGGGGACCCCACGAGCAGTACTTC.

The rearrangement joins TRBV14 to TRBJ2-5; D uncertain. This CDR3 region has 14 residues. Germline V lookup: CDR1 SGHDN, CDR2 FVKESK. V was cut by 4 bases and J by 5 bases, with 14 bases left in between. The CDR3 is CASSLSPARETQYF. The CDR3 region has the DNA TGTGCCAGCAGCCTCTCCCCCGCCAGGGAGACCCAGTACTTC.